This T cell receptor beta chain was sequenced during a study of T cells in Graves' hyperthyroidism and ophthalmopathy. Whole-study findings and limits: The model made its ophthalmopathy prediction, and onset followed a median approximately 6 months later.

Template material for amplifying TCR beta CDR3 regions consisted of RNA transcripts. First-round RT-PCR targeting the TCR CDR3 was performed with the HTBI primer set. One entry per CDR3 protein, called by TCRdb with MiXCR from the multiplex PCR reads. This table has approximately 360,000 distinct CDR3 sequences, about 25% appearing once. A few counts support this clonotype. As yet, its antigen is unknown. This TCR was sampled from a man aged 45-65 years with Graves' hyperthyroidism. Sequenced sample: blood.

The CDR3 DNA sequence: TGCAGTGCTTCGGGCCTAGCGGGGGGTAAGAGCTCCTACAATGAGCAGTTCTTC. It codes for CSASGLAGGKSSYNEQFF. This chain links TRBV20-1 with TRBJ2-1, with 11 nucleotides matching TRBD2. Germline V gene lookup returns CDR1 DFQATT and CDR2 SNEGSKA (reference sequence). The V gene end was trimmed by 5 bases and the J gene end by 0 bases; junction bases not matched to a gene: 12. The CDR3 totals 18 residues.